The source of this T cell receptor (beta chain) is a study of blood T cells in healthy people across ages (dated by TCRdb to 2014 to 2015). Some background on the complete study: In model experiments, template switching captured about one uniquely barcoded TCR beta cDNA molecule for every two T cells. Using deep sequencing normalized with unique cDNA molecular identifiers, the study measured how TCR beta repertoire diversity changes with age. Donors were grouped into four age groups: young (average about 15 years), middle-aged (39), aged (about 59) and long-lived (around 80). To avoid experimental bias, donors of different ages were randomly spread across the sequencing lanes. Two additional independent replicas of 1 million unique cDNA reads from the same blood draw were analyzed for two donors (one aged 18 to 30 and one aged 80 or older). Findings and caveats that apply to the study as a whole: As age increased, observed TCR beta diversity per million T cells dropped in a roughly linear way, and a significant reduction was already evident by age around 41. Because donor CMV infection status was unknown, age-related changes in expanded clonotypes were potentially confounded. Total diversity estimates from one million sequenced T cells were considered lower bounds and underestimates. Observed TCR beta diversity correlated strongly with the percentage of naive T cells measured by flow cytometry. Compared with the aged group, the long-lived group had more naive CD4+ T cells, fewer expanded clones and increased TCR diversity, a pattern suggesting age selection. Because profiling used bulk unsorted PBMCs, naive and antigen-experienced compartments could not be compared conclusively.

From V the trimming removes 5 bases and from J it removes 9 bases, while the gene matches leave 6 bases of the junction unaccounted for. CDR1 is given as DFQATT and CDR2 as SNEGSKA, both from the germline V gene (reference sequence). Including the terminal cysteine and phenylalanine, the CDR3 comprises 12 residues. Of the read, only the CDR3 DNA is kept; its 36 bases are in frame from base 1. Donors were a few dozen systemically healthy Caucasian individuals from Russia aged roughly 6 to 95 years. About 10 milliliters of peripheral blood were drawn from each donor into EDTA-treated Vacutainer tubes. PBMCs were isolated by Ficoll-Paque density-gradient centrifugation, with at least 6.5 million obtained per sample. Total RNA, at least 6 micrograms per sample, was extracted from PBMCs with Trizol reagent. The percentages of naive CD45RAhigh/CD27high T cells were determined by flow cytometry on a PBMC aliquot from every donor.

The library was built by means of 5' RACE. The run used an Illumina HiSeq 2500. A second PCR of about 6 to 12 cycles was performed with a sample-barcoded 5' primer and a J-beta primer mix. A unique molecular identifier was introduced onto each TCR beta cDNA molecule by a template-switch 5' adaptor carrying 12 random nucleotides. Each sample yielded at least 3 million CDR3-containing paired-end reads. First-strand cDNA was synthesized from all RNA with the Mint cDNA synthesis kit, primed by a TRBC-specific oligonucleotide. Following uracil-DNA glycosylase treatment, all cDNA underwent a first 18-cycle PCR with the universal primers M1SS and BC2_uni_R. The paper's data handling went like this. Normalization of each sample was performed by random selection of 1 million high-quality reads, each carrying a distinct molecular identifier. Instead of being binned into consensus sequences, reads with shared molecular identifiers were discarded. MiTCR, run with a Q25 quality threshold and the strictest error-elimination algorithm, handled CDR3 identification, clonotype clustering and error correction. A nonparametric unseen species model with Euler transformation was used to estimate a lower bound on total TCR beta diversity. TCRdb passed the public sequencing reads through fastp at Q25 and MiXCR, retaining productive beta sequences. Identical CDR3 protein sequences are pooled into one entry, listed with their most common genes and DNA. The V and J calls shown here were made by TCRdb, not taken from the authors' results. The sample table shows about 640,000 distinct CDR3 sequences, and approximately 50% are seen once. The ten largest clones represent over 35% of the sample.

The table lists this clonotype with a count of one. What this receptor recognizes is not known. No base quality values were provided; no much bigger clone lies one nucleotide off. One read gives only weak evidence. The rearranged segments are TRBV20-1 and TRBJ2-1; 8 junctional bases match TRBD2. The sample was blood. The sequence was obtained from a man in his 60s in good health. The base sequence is TGCAGTGCTTCCGGACTAGCAAGTGAGCAGTTCTTC. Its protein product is CSASGLASEQFF.